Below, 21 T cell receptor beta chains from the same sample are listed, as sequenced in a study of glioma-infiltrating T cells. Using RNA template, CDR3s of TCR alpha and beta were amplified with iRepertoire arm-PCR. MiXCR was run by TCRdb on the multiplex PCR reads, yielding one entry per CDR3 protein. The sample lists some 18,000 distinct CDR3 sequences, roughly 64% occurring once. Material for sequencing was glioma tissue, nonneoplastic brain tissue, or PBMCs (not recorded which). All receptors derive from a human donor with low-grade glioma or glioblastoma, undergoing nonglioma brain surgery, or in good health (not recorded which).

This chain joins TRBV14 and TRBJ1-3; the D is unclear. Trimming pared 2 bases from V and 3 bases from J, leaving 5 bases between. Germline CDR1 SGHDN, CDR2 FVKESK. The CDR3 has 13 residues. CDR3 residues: CASSQTFGNTIYF. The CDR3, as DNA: TGTGCCAGCAGCCAAACATTTGGAAACACCATATATTTT. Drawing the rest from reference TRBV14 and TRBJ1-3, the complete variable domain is EAGVTQFPSHSVIEKGQTVTLRCDPISGHDNLYWYRRVMGKEIKFLLHFVKESKQDESGMPNNRFLAERTGGTYSTLKVQPAELEDSGVYFCASSQTFGNTIYFGEGSWLTVV.

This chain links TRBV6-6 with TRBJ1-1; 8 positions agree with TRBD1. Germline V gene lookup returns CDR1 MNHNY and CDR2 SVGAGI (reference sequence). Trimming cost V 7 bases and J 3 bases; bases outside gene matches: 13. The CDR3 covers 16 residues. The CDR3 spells CASTKTGAETYTEAFF. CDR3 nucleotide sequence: TGTGCCAGCACCAAGACAGGGGCCGAAACCTACACTGAAGCTTTCTTT.

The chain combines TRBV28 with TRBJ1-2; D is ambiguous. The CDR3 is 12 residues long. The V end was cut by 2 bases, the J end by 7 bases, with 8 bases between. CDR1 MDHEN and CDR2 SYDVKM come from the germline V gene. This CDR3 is CASSLVTTGYTF. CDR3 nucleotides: TGTGCCAGCAGTTTAGTGACAACTGGCTACACCTTC.

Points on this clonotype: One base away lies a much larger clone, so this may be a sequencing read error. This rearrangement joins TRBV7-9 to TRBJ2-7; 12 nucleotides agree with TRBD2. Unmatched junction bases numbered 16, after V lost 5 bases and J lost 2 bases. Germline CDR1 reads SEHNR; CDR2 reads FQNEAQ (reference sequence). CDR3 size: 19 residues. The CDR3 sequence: CASSPPGGATSGSTYEQYF. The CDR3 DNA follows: TGTGCCAGCAGCCCCCCGGGGGGGGCGACTAGCGGGAGTACCTACGAGCAGTACTTC.

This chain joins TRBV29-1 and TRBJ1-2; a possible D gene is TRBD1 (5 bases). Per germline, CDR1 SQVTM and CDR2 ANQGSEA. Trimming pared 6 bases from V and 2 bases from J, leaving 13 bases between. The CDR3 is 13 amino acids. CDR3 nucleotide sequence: TGCAGCGTCTTGATCCAGGGAAACTATGGCTACACCTTC. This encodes CSVLIQGNYGYTF.

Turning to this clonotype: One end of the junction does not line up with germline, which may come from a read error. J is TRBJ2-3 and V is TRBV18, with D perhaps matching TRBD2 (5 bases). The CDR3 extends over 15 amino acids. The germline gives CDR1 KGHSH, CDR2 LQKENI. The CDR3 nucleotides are TGTGCCAGCTCACATAGCGTGATAACCACAGATACCCAGTATTTT. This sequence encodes CASSHSVITTDTQYF. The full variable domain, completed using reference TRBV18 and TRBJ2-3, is NAGVMQNPRHLVRRRGQEARLRCSPMKGHSHVYWYRQLPEEGLKFMVYLQKENIIDESGMPKERFSAEFPKEGPSILRIQQVVRGDSAAYFCASSHSVITTDTQYFGPGTRLTVL.

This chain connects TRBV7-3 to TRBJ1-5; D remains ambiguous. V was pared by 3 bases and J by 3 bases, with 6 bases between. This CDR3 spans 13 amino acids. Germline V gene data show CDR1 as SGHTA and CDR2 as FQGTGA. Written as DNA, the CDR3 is TGTGCCAGCAGCTTGACCGTCAATCAGCCCCAGCATTTT. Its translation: CASSLTVNQPQHF.

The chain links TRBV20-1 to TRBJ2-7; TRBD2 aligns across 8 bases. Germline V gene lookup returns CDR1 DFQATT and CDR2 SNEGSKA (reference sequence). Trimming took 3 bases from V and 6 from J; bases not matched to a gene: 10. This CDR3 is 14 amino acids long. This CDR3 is CSARPAGVTSEQYF. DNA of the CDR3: TGCAGTGCTAGGCCAGCGGGAGTGACTTCCGAGCAGTACTTC.

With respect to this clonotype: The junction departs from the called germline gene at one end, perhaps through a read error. The CDR3 DNA is TGTGCCAGCAGTACAGCACGGACAGCAACTAATGAAAAACTGCTTTTT. Protein product: CASSTARTATNEKLLF. This chain joins TRBV27 and TRBJ1-4; a possible D gene is TRBD1 (6 bases). Germline V gene data show CDR1 as MNHEY and CDR2 as SMNVEV (reference sequence). The CDR3 totals 16 residues.

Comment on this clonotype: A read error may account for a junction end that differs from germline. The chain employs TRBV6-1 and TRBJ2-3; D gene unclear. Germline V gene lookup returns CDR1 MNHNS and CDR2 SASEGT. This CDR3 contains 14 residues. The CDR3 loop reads CASSSDLSTDTQYF. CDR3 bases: TGTGCCAGCAGTTCGGATTTAAGCACAGATACCCAGTATTTT.

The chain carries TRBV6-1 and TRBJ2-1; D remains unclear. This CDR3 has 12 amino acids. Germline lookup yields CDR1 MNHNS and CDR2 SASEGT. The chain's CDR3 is CVVPGYINEQFF. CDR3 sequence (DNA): TGTGTCGTCCCGGGCTACATCAATGAGCAGTTCTTC.

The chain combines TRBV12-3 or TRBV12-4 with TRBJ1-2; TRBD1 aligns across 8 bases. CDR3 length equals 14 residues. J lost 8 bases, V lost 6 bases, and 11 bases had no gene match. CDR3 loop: CASRPGQVGTGYTF. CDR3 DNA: TGTGCCAGCAGGCCGGGACAGGTGGGGACCGGCTACACCTTC.

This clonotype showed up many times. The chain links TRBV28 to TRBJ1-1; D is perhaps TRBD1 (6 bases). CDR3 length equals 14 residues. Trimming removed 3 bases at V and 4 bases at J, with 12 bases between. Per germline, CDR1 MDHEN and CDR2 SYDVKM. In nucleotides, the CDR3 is TGTGCCAGCAGTTTGCCCCAGGGGAGCACTGAAGCTTTCTTT. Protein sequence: CASSLPQGSTEAFF.

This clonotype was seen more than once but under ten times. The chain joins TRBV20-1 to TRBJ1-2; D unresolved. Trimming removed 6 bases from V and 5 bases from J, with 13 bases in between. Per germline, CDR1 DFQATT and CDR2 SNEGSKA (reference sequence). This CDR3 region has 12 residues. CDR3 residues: CSASYGDYGYTF. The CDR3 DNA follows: TGCAGTGCCTCATATGGAGATTATGGCTACACCTTC.

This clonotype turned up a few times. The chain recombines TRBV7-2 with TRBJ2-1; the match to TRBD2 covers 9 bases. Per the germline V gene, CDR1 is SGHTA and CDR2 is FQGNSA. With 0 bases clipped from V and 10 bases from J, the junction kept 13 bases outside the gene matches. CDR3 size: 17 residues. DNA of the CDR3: TGTGCCAGCAGCTTAGCTAGGGGGCTAGCGGGGTCCAAGGAGCAGTTCTTC. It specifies CASSLARGLAGSKEQFF.

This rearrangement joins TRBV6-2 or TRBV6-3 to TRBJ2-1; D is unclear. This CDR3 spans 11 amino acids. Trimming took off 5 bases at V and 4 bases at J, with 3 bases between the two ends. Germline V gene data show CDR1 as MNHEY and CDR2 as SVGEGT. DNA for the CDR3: TGTGCCAGCAGTCAGTACAATGAGCAGTTCTTC. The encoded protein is CASSQYNEQFF.

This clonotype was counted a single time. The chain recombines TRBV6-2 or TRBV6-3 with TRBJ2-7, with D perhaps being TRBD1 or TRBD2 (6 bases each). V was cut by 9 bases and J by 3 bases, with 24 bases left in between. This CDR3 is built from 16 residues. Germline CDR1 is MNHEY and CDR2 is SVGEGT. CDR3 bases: TGTGCCAGTTCCCAGTCGGGGGCAGGGCTTAGCTACGAGCAGTACTTC. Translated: CASSQSGAGLSYEQYF.

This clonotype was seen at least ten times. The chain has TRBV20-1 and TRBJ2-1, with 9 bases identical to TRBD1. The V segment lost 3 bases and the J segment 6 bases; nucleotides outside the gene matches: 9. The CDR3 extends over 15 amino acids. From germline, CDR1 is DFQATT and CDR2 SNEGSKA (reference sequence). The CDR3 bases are TGCAGTGCTAGGGGCCCGGGACAGGGACCCAATGAGCAGTTCTTC. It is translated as CSARGPGQGPNEQFF.

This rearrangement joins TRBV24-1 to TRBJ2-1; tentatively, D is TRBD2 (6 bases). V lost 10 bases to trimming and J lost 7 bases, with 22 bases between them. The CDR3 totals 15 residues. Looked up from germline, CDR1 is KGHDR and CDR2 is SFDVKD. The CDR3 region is CATATSYGDKNEQFF. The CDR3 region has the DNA TGTGCCACGGCGACTAGTTATGGCGACAAAAATGAGCAGTTCTTC.

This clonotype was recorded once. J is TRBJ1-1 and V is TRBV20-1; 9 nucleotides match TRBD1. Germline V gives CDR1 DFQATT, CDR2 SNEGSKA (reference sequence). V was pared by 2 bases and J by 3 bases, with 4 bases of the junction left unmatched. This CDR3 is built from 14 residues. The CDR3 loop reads CSARPDRGYTEAFF. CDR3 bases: TGCAGTGCTAGACCGGACAGGGGATACACTGAAGCTTTCTTT.

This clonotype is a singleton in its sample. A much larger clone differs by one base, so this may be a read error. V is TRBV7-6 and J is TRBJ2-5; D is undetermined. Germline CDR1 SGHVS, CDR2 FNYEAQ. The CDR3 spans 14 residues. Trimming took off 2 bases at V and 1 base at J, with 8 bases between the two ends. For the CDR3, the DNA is TGTGCCAGCAGCTTAAGGTGGGCCCAAGAGACCCAGTACTTC. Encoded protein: CASSLRWAQETQYF.